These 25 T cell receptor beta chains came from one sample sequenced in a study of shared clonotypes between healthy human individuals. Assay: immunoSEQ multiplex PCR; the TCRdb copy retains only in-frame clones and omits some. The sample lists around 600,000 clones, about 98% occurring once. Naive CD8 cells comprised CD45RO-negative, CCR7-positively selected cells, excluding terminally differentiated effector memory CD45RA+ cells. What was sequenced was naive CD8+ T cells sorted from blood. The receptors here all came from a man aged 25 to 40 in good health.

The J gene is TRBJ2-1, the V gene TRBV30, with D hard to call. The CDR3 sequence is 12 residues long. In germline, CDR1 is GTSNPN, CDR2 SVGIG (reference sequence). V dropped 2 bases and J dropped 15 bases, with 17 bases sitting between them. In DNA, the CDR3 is TGTGCCTGGAGTTTATCCGGGTCCATCCTGTTCTTC. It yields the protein CAWSLSGSILFF.

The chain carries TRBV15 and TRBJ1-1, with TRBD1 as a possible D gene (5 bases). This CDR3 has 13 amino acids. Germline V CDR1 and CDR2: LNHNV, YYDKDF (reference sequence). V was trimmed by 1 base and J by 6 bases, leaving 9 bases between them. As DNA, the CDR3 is TGTGCCACCAGCAGAGCGCAGGGTTCTGAAGCTTTCTTT. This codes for CATSRAQGSEAFF. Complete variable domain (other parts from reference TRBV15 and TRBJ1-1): DAMVIQNPRYQVTQFGKPVTLSCSQTLNHNVMYWYQQKSSQAPKLLFHYYDKDFNNEADTPDNFQSRRPNTSFCFLDIRSPGLGDTAMYLCATSRAQGSEAFFGQGTRLTVV.

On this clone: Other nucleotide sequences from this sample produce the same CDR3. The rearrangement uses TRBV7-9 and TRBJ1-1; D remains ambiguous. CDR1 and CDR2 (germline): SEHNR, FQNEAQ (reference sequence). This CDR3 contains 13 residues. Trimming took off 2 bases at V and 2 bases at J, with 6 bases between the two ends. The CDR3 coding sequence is TGTGCCAGCAGCTTATCAGGCAACACTGAAGCTTTCTTT. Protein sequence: CASSLSGNTEAFF.

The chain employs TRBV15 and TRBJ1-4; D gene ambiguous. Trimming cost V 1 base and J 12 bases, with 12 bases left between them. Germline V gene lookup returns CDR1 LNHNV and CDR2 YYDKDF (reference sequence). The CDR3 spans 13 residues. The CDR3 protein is CATSRVAGNQLFF. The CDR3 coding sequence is TGTGCCACCAGCAGAGTAGCGGGGAACCAACTGTTTTTT.

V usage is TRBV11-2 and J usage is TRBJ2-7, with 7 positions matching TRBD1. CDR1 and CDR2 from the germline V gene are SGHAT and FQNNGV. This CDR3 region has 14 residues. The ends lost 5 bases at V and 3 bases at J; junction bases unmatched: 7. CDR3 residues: CASSPVDRIYEQYF. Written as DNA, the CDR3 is TGTGCCAGCAGCCCCGTGGACAGGATCTACGAGCAGTACTTC.

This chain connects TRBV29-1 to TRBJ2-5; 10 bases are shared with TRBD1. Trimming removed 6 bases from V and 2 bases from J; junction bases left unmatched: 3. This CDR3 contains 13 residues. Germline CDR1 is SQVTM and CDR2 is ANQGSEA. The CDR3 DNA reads TGCAGCGTGGGGACAGGGGAACAAGAGACCCAGTACTTC. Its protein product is CSVGTGEQETQYF. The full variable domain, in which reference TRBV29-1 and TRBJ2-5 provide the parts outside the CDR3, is SAVISQKPSRDICQRGTSLTIQCQVDSQVTMMFWYRQQPGQSLTLIATANQGSEATYESGFVIDKFPISRPNLTFSTLTVSNMSPEDSSIYLCSVGTGEQETQYFGPGTRLLVL.

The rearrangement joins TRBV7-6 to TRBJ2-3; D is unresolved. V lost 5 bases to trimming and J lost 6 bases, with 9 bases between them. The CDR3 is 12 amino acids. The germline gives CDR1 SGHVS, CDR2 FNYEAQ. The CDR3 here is CASSPSEDTQYF. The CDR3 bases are TGTGCCAGCAGCCCCTCCGAGGATACGCAGTATTTT.

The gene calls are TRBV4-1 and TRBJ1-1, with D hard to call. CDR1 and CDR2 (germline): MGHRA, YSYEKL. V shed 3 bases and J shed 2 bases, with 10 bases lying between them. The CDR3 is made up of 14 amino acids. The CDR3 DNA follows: TGCGCCAGCAGCCAGACTGAACTTAACACTGAAGCTTTCTTT. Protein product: CASSQTELNTEAFF.

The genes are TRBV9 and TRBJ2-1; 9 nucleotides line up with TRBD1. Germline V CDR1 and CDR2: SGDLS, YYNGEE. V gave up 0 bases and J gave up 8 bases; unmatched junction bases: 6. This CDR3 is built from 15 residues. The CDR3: CASSVGGTGYDEQFF. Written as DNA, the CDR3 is TGTGCCAGCAGCGTAGGGGGGACAGGGTATGATGAGCAGTTCTTC.

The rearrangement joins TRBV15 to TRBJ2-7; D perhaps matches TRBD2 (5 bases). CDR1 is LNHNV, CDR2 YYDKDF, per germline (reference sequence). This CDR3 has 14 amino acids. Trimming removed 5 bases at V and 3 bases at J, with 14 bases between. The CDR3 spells CATSGGGTGYEQYF. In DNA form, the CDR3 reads TGTGCCACCAGCGGAGGTGGTACGGGCTACGAGCAGTACTTC.

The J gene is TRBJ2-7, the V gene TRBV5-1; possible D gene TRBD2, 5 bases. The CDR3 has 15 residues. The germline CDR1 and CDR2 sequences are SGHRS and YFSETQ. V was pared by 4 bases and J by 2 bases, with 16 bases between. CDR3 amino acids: CASSVLDGLTYEQYF. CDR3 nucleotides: TGCGCCAGCAGCGTACTAGATGGGTTGACCTACGAGCAGTACTTC.

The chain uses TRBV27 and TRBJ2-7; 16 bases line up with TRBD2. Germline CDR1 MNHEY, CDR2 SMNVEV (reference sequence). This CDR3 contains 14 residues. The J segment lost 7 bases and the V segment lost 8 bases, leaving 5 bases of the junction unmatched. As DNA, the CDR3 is TGTGCCAGCCACGCGGGACTAGCGGGAGGGGAGCAGTACTTC. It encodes CASHAGLAGGEQYF.

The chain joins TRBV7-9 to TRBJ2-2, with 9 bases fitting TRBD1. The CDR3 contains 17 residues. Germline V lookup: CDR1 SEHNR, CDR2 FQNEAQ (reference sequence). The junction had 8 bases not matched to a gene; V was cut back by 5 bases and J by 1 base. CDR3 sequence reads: CASSPPVDRGNTGELFF. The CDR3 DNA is TGTGCCAGCAGCCCCCCCGTGGACAGGGGGAACACCGGGGAGCTGTTTTTT.

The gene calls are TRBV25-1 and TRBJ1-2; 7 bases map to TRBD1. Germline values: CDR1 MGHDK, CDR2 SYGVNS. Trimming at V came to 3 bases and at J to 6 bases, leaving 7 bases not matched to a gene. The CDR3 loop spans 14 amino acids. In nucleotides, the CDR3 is TGTGCCAGCAGTGACGGTCGCGGACAGGATGGCTACACCTTC. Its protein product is CASSDGRGQDGYTF.

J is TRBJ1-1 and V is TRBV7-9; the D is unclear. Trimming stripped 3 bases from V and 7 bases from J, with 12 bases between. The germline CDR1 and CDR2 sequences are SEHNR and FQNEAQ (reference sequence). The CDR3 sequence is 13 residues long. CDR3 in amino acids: CASSFTAVREAFF. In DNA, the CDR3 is TGTGCCAGCAGCTTTACCGCGGTCCGTGAAGCTTTCTTT. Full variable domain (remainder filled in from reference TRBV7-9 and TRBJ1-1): DTGVSQNPRHKITKRGQNVTFRCDPISEHNRLYWYRQTLGQGPEFLTYFQNEAQLEKSRLLSDRFSAERPKGSFSTLEIQRTEQGDSAMYLCASSFTAVREAFFGQGTRLTVV.

DNA of the CDR3: TGTGCCAGCAATACCCCGGAGGGAGTAATTGGCAATGAGCAGTTCTTC. The encoded protein is CASNTPEGVIGNEQFF. The chain couples TRBV28 to TRBJ2-1; D may be TRBD2 (6 bases). Germline loops: CDR1 MDHEN, CDR2 SYDVKM. V was trimmed by 7 bases and J by 6 bases, leaving 22 bases between them. The CDR3 contains 16 residues.

CDR3 nucleotides: TGTGCCAGCAGCCAAAGCGGGAGGTCAGATACGCAGTATTTT. It translates to CASSQSGRSDTQYF. The chain employs TRBV7-9 and TRBJ2-3, with TRBD2 matching over 9 bases. Germline loops: CDR1 SEHNR, CDR2 FQNEAQ (reference sequence). Trimming took 5 bases from V and 4 from J; bases not matched to a gene: 4. This CDR3 contains 14 residues.

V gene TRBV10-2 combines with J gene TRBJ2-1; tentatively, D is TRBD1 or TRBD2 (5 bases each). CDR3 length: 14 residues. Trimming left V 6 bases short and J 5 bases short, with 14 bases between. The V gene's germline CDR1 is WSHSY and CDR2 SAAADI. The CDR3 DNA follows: TGCGCCAGCAGGGGGGTAGCGAAGGACAATGAGCAGTTCTTC. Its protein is CASRGVAKDNEQFF.

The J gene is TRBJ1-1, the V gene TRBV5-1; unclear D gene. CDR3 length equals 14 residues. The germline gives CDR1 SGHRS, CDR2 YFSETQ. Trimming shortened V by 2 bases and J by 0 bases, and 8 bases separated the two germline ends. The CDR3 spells CASSFGEMNTEAFF. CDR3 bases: TGCGCCAGCAGCTTCGGCGAAATGAACACTGAAGCTTTCTTT. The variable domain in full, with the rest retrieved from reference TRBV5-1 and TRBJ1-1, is KAGVTQTPRYLIKTRGQQVTLSCSPISGHRSVSWYQQTPGQGLQFLFEYFSETQRNKGNFPGRFSGRQFSNSRSEMNVSTLELGDSALYLCASSFGEMNTEAFFGQGTRLTVV.

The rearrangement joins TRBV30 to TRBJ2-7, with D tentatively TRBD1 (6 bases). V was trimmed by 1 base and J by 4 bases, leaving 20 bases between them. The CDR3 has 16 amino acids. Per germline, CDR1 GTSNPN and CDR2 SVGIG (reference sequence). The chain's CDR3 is CAWSESGVMAAYEQYF. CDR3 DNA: TGTGCCTGGAGTGAGTCAGGGGTGATGGCCGCATACGAGCAGTACTTC. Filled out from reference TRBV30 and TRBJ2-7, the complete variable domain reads SQTIHQWPATLVQPVGSPLSLECTVEGTSNPNLYWYRQAAGRGLQLLFYSVGIGQISSEVPQNLSASRPQDRQFILSSKKLLLSDSGFYLCAWSESGVMAAYEQYFGPGTRLTVT.

The CDR3, as DNA: TGTGCCAGCAGTTTTCGGAGCGGGTGGGAGGGCTACGAGCAGTACTTC. It translates to CASSFRSGWEGYEQYF. V and J are TRBV27 and TRBJ2-7; 7 nucleotides agree with TRBD2. The germline gives CDR1 MNHEY, CDR2 SMNVEV (reference sequence). The CDR3 runs to 16 residues. V dropped 3 bases and J dropped 3; count of bases not matched to a gene: 11.

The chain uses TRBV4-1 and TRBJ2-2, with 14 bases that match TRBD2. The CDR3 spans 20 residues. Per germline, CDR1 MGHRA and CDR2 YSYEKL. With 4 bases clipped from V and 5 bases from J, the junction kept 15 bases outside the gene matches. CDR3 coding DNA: TGCGCCAGCAGCCCACTCCCCCGACTAGCGGGAGGGCTAGAGACCGGGGAGCTGTTTTTT. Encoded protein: CASSPLPRLAGGLETGELFF.

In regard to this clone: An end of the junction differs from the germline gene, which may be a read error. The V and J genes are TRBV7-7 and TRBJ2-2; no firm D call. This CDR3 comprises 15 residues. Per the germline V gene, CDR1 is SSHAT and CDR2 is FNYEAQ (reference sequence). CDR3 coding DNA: TGTGCTAGCAGCCCCGCCGGGCCAATCACCGGGGAGCTGTTTTTT. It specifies CASSPAGPITGELFF.

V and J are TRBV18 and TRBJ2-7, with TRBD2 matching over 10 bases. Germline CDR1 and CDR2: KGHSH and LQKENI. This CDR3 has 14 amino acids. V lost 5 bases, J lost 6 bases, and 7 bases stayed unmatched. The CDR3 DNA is TGTGCCAGCTCAGATCTAGCGGGAGTATCCGAGCAGTACTTC. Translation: CASSDLAGVSEQYF.

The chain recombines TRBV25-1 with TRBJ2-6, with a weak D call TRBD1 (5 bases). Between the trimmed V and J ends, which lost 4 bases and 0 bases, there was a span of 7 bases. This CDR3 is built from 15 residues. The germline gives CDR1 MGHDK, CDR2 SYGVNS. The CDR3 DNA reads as TGTGCCAGCAGTGGGACAAGCTCTGGGGCCAACGTCCTGACTTTC. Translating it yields CASSGTSSGANVLTF.